This TCR beta chain came from a study of tissue T cells after allogeneic stem cell transplantation. Findings and caveats of the study: Across patients, clones rarely overlapped, yet motif clusters were shared tissue-specifically.

Here immunoSEQ multiplex PCR was the method, and the copy in TCRdb shows in-frame clones only, minus some. The sample records tens of thousands of clones, 80% to 95% being singletons. In regard to this clone: Its matching antigen is unknown.

The V end was cut by 0 bases, the J end by 4 bases, with 7 bases between. CDR1 is SGHRS and CDR2 is YFSETQ in the germline V gene. This CDR3 region has 13 residues. The chain employs TRBV5-1 and TRBJ1-1; unclear D gene. The sequence was collected from a woman between 35 and 75 years old who later had graft-versus-host disease after an allogeneic stem cell transplant. The specimen was blood, collected before transplantation. CDR3 residues: CASSLAGSTEAFF. DNA for the CDR3: TGCGCCAGCAGCTTGGCTGGCAGCACTGAAGCTTTCTTT.